This T cell receptor (beta chain) originates from a study of T cells in localized non-small cell lung cancer. The study, taken as a whole, reports: Blood T cell density predicted longer survival; adjacent-lung clonality, shorter.

Clones were read by immunoSEQ multiplex PCR, and TCRdb kept only the in-frame ones, dropping some. The table lists under 2,500 clones, approximately 24% of them singletons. The CDR3 covers 14 residues. Germline-derived CDR1 and CDR2 are KGHSH and LQKENI. After removal of 1 base from V and 9 bases from J, the junction contained 5 bases not matched to a gene. On this clone: What it binds is not known.

Taken at least 2 cm from the tumor margin, the adjacent lung showed no atypia. The sequence was obtained from a male donor older than 55 with stage I lung adenocarcinoma. V is TRBV18 and J is TRBJ2-1, with TRBD1 matching over 8 bases. The source material was normal lung tissue next to the tumor, sampled before any cancer treatment. In DNA form, the CDR3 reads TGTGCCAGCTCACCACGGACACAGGGGGGTGAGCAGTTCTTC. It encodes CASSPRTQGGEQFF.